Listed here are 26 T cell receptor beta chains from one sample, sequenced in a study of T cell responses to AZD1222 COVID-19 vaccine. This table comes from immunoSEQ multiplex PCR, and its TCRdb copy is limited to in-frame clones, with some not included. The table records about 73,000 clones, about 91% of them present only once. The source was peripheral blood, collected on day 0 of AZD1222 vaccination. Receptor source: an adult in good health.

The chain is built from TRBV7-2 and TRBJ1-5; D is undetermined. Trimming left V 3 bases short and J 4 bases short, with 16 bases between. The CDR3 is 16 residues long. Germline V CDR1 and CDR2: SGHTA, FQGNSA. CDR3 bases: TGTGCCAGCAGCTTTGGCAGCCCAAGAGGTAATCAGCCCCAGCATTTT. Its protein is CASSFGSPRGNQPQHF. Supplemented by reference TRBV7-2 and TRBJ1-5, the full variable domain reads GAGVSQSPSNKVTEKGKDVELRCDPISGHTALYWYRQSLGQGLEFLIYFQGNSAPDKSGLPSDRFSAERTGGSVSTLTIQRTQQEDSAVYLCASSFGSPRGNQPQHFGDGTRLSIL.

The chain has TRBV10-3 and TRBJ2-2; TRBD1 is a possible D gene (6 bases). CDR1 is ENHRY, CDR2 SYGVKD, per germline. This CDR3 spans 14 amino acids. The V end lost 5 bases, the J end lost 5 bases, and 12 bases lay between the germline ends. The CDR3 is CAISSDRSTGELFF. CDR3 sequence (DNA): TGTGCCATCAGTTCAGACAGGTCGACCGGGGAGCTGTTTTTT.

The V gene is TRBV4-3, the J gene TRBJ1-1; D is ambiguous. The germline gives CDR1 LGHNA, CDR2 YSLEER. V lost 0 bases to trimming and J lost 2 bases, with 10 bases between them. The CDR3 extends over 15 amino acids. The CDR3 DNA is TGCGCCAGCAGCCAAGATCCGGGTCCAAACACTGAAGCTTTCTTT. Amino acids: CASSQDPGPNTEAFF.

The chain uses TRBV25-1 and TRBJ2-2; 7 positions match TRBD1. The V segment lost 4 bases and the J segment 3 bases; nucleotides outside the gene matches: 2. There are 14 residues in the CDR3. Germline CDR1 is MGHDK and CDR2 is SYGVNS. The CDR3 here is CASSVGTDTGELFF. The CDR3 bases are TGTGCCAGCAGTGTTGGGACAGACACCGGGGAGCTGTTTTTT.

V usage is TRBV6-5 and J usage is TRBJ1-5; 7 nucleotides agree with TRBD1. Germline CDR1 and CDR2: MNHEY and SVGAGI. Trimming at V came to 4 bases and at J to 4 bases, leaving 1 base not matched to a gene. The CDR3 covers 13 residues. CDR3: CASSSQGNQPQHF. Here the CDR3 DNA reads TGTGCCAGCAGTTCACAGGGGAATCAGCCCCAGCATTTT.

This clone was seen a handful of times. The CDR3: CASSENSQETQYF. The CDR3 DNA is TGCGCCAGCAGTGAGAACAGCCAAGAGACCCAGTACTTC. This chain connects TRBV10-1 to TRBJ2-5; D is undetermined. CDR1 WNHNN and CDR2 SYGVQD come from the germline V gene (reference sequence). Trimming stripped 2 bases from V and 1 base from J, with 5 bases between. CDR3 length: 13 amino acids.

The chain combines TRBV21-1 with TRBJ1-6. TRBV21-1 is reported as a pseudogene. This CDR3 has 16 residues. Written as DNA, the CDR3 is TGTGCCAGCAGCAAAGGGGAACGGCCCTATAATTCACCCCTCCACTTT. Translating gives CASSKGERPYNSPLHF.

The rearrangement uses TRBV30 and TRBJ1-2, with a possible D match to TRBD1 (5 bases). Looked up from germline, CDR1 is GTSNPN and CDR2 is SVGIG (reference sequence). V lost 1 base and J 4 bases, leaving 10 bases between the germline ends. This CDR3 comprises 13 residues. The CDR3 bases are TGTGCCTGGAGTGCAGGGTCCCCCTATGGCTACACCTTC. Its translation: CAWSAGSPYGYTF.

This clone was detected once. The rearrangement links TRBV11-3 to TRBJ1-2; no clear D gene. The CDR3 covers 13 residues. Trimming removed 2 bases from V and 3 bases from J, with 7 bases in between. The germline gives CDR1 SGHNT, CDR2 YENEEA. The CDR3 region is CASSLIPYYGYTF. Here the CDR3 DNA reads TGTGCCAGCAGCTTAATTCCGTACTATGGCTACACCTTC.

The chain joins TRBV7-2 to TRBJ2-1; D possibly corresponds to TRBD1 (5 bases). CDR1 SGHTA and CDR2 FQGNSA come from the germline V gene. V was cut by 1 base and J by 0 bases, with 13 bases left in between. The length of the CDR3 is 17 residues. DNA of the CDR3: TGTGCCAGCAGCTTAGTCTCAACAGGCCTCTCCTACAATGAGCAGTTCTTC. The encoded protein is CASSLVSTGLSYNEQFF.

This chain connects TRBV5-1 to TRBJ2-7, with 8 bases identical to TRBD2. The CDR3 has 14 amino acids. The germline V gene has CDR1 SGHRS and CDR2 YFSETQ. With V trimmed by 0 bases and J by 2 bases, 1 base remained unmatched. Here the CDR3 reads CASSLAGGPYEQYF. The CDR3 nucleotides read TGCGCCAGCAGCTTGGCGGGGGGGCCCTACGAGCAGTACTTC.

This chain's CDR3 is CASSEEGQGFGTEAFF. The CDR3 nucleotides are TGTGCCAGCAGTGAAGAGGGACAGGGCTTTGGCACTGAAGCTTTCTTT. The chain joins TRBV6-1 to TRBJ1-1; 9 positions match TRBD1. Germline values: CDR1 MNHNS, CDR2 SASEGT. The CDR3 is 16 residues long. The V gene end was trimmed by 1 base and the J gene end by 4 bases; junction bases not matched to a gene: 7.

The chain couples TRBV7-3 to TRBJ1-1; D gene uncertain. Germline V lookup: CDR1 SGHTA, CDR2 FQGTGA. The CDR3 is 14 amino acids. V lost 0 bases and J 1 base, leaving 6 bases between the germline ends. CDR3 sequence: CASSLTAANTEAFF. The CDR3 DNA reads TGTGCCAGCAGCTTAACAGCGGCGAACACTGAAGCTTTCTTT.

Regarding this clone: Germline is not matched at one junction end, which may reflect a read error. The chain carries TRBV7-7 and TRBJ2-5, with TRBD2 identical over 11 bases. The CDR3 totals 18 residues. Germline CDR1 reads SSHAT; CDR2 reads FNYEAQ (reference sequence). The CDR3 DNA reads TGTGCTAGCAGCTTACTAACTAGCGGGGGCGATCAACAAGAGACCCAGTACTTC. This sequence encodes CASSLLTSGGDQQETQYF.

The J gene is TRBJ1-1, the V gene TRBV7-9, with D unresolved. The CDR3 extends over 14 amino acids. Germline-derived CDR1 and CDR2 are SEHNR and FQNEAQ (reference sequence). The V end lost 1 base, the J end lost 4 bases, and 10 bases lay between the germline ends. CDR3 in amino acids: CASSLVTTFTEAFF. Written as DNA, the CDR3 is TGTGCCAGCAGCTTAGTCACGACCTTCACTGAAGCTTTCTTT.

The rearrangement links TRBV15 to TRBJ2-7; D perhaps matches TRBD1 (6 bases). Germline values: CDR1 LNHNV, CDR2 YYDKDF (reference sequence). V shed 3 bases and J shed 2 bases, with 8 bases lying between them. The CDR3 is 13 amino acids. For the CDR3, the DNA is TGTGCCACCAGCAGTGGACAGACCTACGAGCAGTACTTC. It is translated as CATSSGQTYEQYF.

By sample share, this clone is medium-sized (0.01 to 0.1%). CDR3 sequence (DNA): TGTGCCAGCAGAAAATGGCCGGGACAGATCTACGAGCAGTACTTC. Its protein is CASRKWPGQIYEQYF. This sequence joins TRBV6-5 and TRBJ2-7, with 7 bases lining up with TRBD1. Germline V gene sequence: CDR1 MNHEY, CDR2 SVGAGI. J lost 3 bases, V lost 6 bases, and 11 bases had no gene match. The CDR3 is 15 amino acids.

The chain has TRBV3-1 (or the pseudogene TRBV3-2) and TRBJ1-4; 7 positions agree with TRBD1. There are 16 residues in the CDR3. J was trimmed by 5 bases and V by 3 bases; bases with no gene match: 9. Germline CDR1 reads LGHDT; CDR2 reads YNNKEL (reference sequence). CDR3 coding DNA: TGTGCCAGCAGCCAGACCGGGACAGCCCGAAATGAAAAACTGTTTTTT. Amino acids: CASSQTGTARNEKLFF.

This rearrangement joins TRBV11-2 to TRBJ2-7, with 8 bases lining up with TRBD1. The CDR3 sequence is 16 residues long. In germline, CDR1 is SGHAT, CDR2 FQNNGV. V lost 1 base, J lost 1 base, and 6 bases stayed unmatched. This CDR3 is CASSLGKTGESYEQYF. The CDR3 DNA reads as TGTGCCAGCAGCTTAGGGAAGACAGGGGAGTCCTACGAGCAGTACTTC.

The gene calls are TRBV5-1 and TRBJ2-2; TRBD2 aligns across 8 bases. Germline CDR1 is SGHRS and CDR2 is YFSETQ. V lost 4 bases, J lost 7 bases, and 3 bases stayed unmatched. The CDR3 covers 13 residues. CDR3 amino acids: CASSPGTSGELFF. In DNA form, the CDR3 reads TGCGCCAGCAGCCCGGGGACTAGCGGGGAGCTGTTTTTT.

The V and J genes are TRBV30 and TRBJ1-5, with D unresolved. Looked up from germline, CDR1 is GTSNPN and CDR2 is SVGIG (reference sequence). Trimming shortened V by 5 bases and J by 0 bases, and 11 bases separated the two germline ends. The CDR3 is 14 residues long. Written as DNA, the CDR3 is TGTGCCTGGGGGAAACAGAGTAGCAATCAGCCCCAGCATTTT. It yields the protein CAWGKQSSNQPQHF. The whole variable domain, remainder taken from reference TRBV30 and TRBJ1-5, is SQTIHQWPATLVQPVGSPLSLECTVEGTSNPNLYWYRQAAGRGLQLLFYSVGIGQISSEVPQNLSASRPQDRQFILSSKKLLLSDSGFYLCAWGKQSSNQPQHFGDGTRLSIL.

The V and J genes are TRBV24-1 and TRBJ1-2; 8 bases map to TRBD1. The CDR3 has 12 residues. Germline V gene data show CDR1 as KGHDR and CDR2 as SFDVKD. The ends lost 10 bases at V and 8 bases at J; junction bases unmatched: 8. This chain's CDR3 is CATQGQGGGYTF. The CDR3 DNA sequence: TGTGCCACTCAAGGACAGGGAGGAGGCTACACCTTC.

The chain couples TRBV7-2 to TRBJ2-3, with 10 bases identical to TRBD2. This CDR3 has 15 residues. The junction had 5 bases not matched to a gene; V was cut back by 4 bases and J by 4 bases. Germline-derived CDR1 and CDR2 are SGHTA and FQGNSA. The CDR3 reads CASSSSSGGPDTQYF. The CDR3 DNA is TGTGCCAGCAGCTCCTCTAGCGGGGGACCAGATACGCAGTATTTT.

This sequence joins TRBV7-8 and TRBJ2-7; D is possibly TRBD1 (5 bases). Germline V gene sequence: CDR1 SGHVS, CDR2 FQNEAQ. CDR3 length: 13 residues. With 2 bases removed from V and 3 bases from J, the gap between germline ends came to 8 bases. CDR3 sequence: CASSLIQDYEQYF. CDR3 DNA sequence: TGTGCCAGCAGCTTAATACAGGACTACGAGCAGTACTTC.

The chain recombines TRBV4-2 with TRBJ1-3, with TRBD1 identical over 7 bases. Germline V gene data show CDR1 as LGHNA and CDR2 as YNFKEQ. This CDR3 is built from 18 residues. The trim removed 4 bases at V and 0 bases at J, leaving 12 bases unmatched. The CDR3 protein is CASSPTGTEGPSGNTIYF. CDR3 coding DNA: TGTGCCAGCAGCCCTACTGGGACAGAAGGGCCCTCTGGAAACACCATATATTTT.

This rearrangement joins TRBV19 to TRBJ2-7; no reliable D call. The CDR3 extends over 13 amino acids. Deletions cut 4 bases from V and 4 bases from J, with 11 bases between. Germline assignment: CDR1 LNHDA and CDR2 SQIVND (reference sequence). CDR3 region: CASSTGPPYEQYF. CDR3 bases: TGTGCCAGTAGTACAGGACCTCCTTACGAGCAGTACTTC.